The subject of this entry is one TCR beta chain. What it binds is not known. This record belongs to a study of CD8 T cells in ankylosing spondylitis. It was by quantitative 5'-RACE with molecular barcodes that TCR beta libraries were made. Using its own MiXCR run on the 5' RACE reads, TCRdb lists one record per CDR3 protein. There are about 130,000 distinct CDR3 sequences in the sample; roughly 8.8% occur only once, and about 3.3% lies in the top ten. Study-level findings and limits: There was reportedly significant enrichment of clones that were disease-linked in matched ankylosing spondylitis synovial fluid. There was a TCR beta motif, made of eight highly homologous variants, that appeared characteristic of ankylosing spondylitis blood. Previous work reported some of these motif variants in the synovial fluid and blood of reactive arthritis.

CDR3 length equals 16 residues. J was trimmed by 8 bases and V by 2 bases; bases with no gene match: 10. CDR1 and CDR2 (germline): SGHRS, YFSETQ. The J gene is TRBJ2-1, the V gene TRBV5-1, with 10 bases that match TRBD2. The receptor was derived from a male donor with ankylosing spondylitis or in good health (not recorded which). Sequencing was carried out using blood, either unsorted or a sorted T cell fraction (not recorded which). The DNA of the CDR3 is TGCGCCAGCAGCTTTAGTACTAGCGGGATGTTTGATGAGCAGTTCTTC. The encoded protein is CASSFSTSGMFDEQFF.